Listed here are 11 T cell receptor beta chains from one sample, sequenced in a study of T cell responses to AZD1222 COVID-19 vaccine. Produced via immunoSEQ multiplex PCR; TCRdb's table is partial and in-frame only. The data contain 90,000 to 150,000 clones, around 86% of them singletons. The material was peripheral blood, obtained on day 0 of AZD1222 vaccination. Source of these receptors: an adult in good health.

This clone was seen only a few times. This chain connects TRBV7-9 to TRBJ2-5; 7 nucleotides line up with TRBD1. V was pared by 4 bases and J by 1 base, with 3 bases of the junction left unmatched. Germline assignment: CDR1 SEHNR and CDR2 FQNEAQ (reference sequence). This CDR3 region has 14 residues. CDR3 sequence reads: CASSSYRGQETQYF. The CDR3 coding sequence is TGTGCCAGCAGCTCCTACAGGGGCCAAGAGACCCAGTACTTC.

The V call is TRBV7-9, the J call TRBJ2-3, with D possibly being TRBD1 (5 bases). Trimming pared 7 bases from V and 2 bases from J, leaving 16 bases between. This CDR3 has 15 amino acids. Germline CDR1 SEHNR, CDR2 FQNEAQ (reference sequence). In DNA, the CDR3 is TGTGCCAGCATCCCAGGGCAGGGCTACACAGATACGCAGTATTTT. Protein product: CASIPGQGYTDTQYF.

There are a few counts of this clone. The chain joins TRBV7-9 to TRBJ2-7; 11 bases line up with TRBD1. Germline values: CDR1 SEHNR, CDR2 FQNEAQ (reference sequence). This CDR3 region has 15 residues. V shed 3 bases and J 4 bases; nucleotides not matched to a gene: 5. CDR3 coding DNA: TGTGCCAGCAGCTTTTCCGGGACAGGGGGTTACGAGCAGTACTTC. Its translation is CASSFSGTGGYEQYF.

The V call is TRBV5-1, the J call TRBJ2-2; 7 bases align to TRBD2. After removal of 7 bases from V and 4 bases from J, the junction contained 10 bases not matched to a gene. CDR1 is SGHRS and CDR2 is YFSETQ in the germline V gene. There are 15 residues in the CDR3. The CDR3 loop is CASSRAGGSTGELFF. The CDR3 DNA is TGCGCCAGCTCCCGGGCCGGGGGGAGCACCGGGGAGCTGTTTTTT.

This clone appeared a few times. The gene calls are TRBV18 and TRBJ2-7; TRBD1 might be the D (6 bases). With 0 bases removed from V and 5 bases from J, the gap between germline ends came to 17 bases. Germline V gene sequence: CDR1 KGHSH, CDR2 LQKENI. This CDR3 is 16 amino acids long. CDR3 protein: CASSPPDLQGRNEQYF. The CDR3 DNA follows: TGTGCCAGCTCACCACCGGATTTACAGGGTCGAAACGAGCAGTACTTC.

This rearrangement joins TRBV3-1 (or the pseudogene TRBV3-2) to TRBJ1-1, with unresolved D. Germline CDR1 reads LGHDT; CDR2 reads YNNKEL (reference sequence). Trimming left V 1 base short and J 5 bases short, with 11 bases between. The CDR3 has 14 amino acids. The CDR3 reads CASSQGSGETEAFF. The CDR3 DNA reads as TGTGCCAGCAGCCAAGGTTCCGGGGAAACTGAAGCTTTCTTT.

This chain links TRBV4-1 with TRBJ1-5, with D tentatively TRBD1 (6 bases). There are 15 residues in the CDR3. CDR1 and CDR2 (germline): MGHRA, YSYEKL. The V end lost 3 bases, the J end lost 0 bases, and 9 bases lay between the germline ends. CDR3 protein: CASSHSQGSNQPQHF. For the CDR3, the DNA is TGCGCCAGCAGCCACTCACAGGGTAGCAATCAGCCCCAGCATTTT.

The chain couples TRBV2 to TRBJ1-6; D perhaps matches TRBD1 (6 bases). V was clipped by 5 bases and J by 10 bases, with 12 bases between them. Germline values: CDR1 SNHLY, CDR2 FYNNEI. The CDR3 has 13 amino acids. The CDR3 bases are TGTGCCAGCAGTCCCCGACAGGTCTCACCCCTCCACTTT. Translation: CASSPRQVSPLHF.

This clone was recorded once. The gene calls are TRBV7-2 and TRBJ2-1; D possibly corresponds to TRBD2 (7 bases). The CDR3 length is 16 residues. Trimming stripped 0 bases from V and 5 bases from J, with 14 bases between. The germline V gene encodes CDR1 SGHTA and CDR2 FQGNSA. CDR3: CASSLASGGGHNEQFF. The CDR3 DNA reads as TGTGCCAGCAGCTTAGCAAGTGGGGGGGGCCACAATGAGCAGTTCTTC.

The count of this clone is one. V and J are TRBV18 and TRBJ2-5; D call uncertain. CDR1 KGHSH and CDR2 LQKENI come from the germline V gene. This CDR3 contains 14 residues. V was pared by 6 bases and J by 4 bases, with 15 bases between. CDR3 nucleotide sequence: TGTGCCAGCTCCGCTAGTTCCCCCCGAGAGACCCAGTACTTC. It encodes CASSASSPRETQYF. The complete variable domain, with remaining parts taken from reference TRBV18 and TRBJ2-5, reads NAGVMQNPRHLVRRRGQEARLRCSPMKGHSHVYWYRQLPEEGLKFMVYLQKENIIDESGMPKERFSAEFPKEGPSILRIQQVVRGDSAAYFCASSASSPRETQYFGPGTRLLVL.

This clone was seen a single time. The V gene is TRBV19, the J gene TRBJ1-2, with a possible D match to TRBD1 (5 bases). The germline V gene has CDR1 LNHDA and CDR2 SQIVND (reference sequence). The V end was cut by 5 bases, the J end by 1 base, with 20 bases between. This CDR3 spans 17 amino acids. The CDR3 loop is CASSPPGGMSVNYGYTF. As DNA, the CDR3 is TGTGCCAGTAGTCCTCCCGGGGGGATGTCAGTTAACTATGGCTACACCTTC.